Following are 7 T cell receptor beta chains from one sample sequenced in a study of CD8+CD57+ T cells in acquired aplastic anemia. For CDR3 and TCR beta VDJ profiling, genomic DNA was the template used. TCRdb fed the reads into MiXCR, producing one record per CDR3 protein. The data hold just over 400,000 distinct CDR3 sequences, with 65% to 80% observed a single time. Sequenced sample: sorted CD4+, CD8+, or CD8+CD57+ T cells (not recorded which) from PBMCs. The source is a human donor in good health, serving as a control.

Note on this clonotype: This sequence may be a read error, since a much larger clone differs from it by one base. This chain connects TRBV19 to TRBJ2-3; D unclear. This CDR3 has 14 amino acids. V was clipped by 1 base and J by 4 bases, with 9 bases between them. The germline V gene encodes CDR1 LNHDA and CDR2 SQIVND (reference sequence). The CDR3 reads CASSIAGPADTQYF. The CDR3 bases are TGTGCCAGTAGTATAGCAGGTCCTGCAGATACGCAGTATTTT.

The chain couples TRBV20-1 to TRBJ1-2; D is possibly TRBD1 (5 bases). This CDR3 has 15 amino acids. Between the trimmed V and J ends, which lost 6 bases and 5 bases, there was a span of 22 bases. CDR1 is DFQATT and CDR2 is SNEGSKA in the germline V gene (reference sequence). The DNA for the CDR3 is TGCAGTGCAACAGGTGGCACTGAAGCTAGTTATGGCTACACCTTC. Protein sequence: CSATGGTEASYGYTF.

This clonotype was detected once. The gene calls are TRBV7-3 and TRBJ2-7, with a tentative D call TRBD2 (5 bases). This CDR3 has 15 residues. Per the germline V gene, CDR1 is SGHTA and CDR2 is FQGTGA. V lost 2 bases, J lost 5 bases, and 16 bases lay in between. The CDR3 spells CASSLSPGMDHEQYF. The CDR3 nucleotides read TGTGCCAGCAGCTTATCGCCGGGGATGGATCACGAGCAGTACTTC. Full variable domain (rest looked up from reference TRBV7-3 and TRBJ2-7): GAGVSQTPSNKVTEKGKYVELRCDPISGHTALYWYRQSLGQGPEFLIYFQGTGAADDSGLPNDRFFAVRPEGSVSTLKIQRTERGDSAVYLCASSLSPGMDHEQYFGPGTRLTVT.

Comments on this clonotype: Because the CDR3 is missing its conserved closing phenylalanine or tryptophan, this is likely a read error. The DNA is omitted, as the CDR3 cannot be located on it reliably, and the CDR3 follows TCRdb's listing. CDR3 amino acids: CASSSERGDEPQH. The rearrangement links TRBV7-2 to TRBJ2-1; the DNA was not compared with TRBD2, the D call given in the table. The CDR3 adds up to 13 amino acids, both ends counted. Germline CDR1 and CDR2: SGHTA and FQGNSA.

The rearrangement uses TRBV7-2 and TRBJ2-5; D possibly corresponds to TRBD2 (7 bases). The length of the CDR3 is 15 residues. Germline V lookup: CDR1 SGHTA, CDR2 FQGNSA. V was pared by 1 base and J by 14 bases, with 23 bases between. The CDR3 sequence: CASSLEQGRGEQYYF. Written as DNA, the CDR3 is TGTGCCAGCAGCTTAGAGCAGGGGAGGGGCGAGCAGTACTACTTC.

The count of this clonotype is one. The chain combines TRBV7-2 with TRBJ1-2, with no clear D. The germline V and J ends were trimmed by 2 bases and 2 bases, with 9 bases remaining between them. This CDR3 spans 14 amino acids. Germline V gene lookup returns CDR1 SGHTA and CDR2 FQGNSA. CDR3 amino acids: CASSLSGSNYGYTF. The CDR3 DNA is TGTGCCAGCAGCTTATCGGGGTCCAACTATGGCTACACCTTC.

V gene TRBV20-1 combines with J gene TRBJ2-5; D not certain. V was pared by 6 bases and J by 3 bases, with 17 bases between. CDR1 and CDR2 (germline): DFQATT, SNEGSKA (reference sequence). The CDR3 loop spans 14 amino acids. In nucleotides, the CDR3 is TGCAGTGCAAGCGCAGAGGAGACCGAAGAGACCCAGTACTTC. It specifies CSASAEETEETQYF.